This TCR beta chain was captured by sequencing in a study of identifying expanded T cells in peripheral blood. The repertoire was sequenced with immunoSEQ multiplex PCR; TCRdb's copy has only in-frame clones and lacks some. The data show about 100,000 clones, around nine tenths seen once. V was clipped by 5 bases and J by 3 bases, with 8 bases between them. The CDR3 has 12 amino acids. Per germline, CDR1 SEHNR and CDR2 FQNEAQ (reference sequence). The source of this sequence is a person between 18 and 75 years old in good health. Sequenced sample: blood. The chain links TRBV7-9 to TRBJ2-7; unclear D gene. CDR3 sequence (DNA): TGTGCCAGCAGCCTTTACGACTACGAGCAGTACTTC. Amino acid sequence: CASSLYDYEQYF.